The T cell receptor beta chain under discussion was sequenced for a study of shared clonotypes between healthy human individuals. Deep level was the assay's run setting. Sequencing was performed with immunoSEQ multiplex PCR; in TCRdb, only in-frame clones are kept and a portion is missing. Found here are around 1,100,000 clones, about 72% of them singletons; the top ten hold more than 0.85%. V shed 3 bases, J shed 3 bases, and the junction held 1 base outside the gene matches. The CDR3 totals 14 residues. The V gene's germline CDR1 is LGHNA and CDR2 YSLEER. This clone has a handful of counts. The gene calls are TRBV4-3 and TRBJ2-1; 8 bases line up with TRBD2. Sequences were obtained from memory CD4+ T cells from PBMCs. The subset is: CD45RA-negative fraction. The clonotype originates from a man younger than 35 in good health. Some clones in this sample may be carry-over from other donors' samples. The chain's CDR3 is CASSHTSGYNEQFF. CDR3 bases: TGCGCCAGCAGCCATACTAGCGGCTACAATGAGCAGTTCTTC.